This T cell receptor (beta chain) stems from a study of blood T cell repertoires in COVID-19. Participant-reported clinical history was the basis for cohort assignment. Original processing notes: Estimates of nucleated cell counts were drawn from the amplification of reference gene primers. The repertoire was sequenced with immunoSEQ multiplex PCR; TCRdb's copy has only in-frame clones and lacks some. The V and J calls and the clone size are those of that table, but D and trimming were determined from the DNA. The sample contains 200,000 to 250,000 clones, roughly 89% of which appear only once. CDR3 size: 15 residues. The germline CDR1 and CDR2 sequences are MDHEN and SYDVKM. Trimming took off 5 bases at V and 0 bases at J, with 13 bases between the two ends.

This sequence originates from a woman aged 40 to 49 who had recovered from COVID-19. What was sequenced was PBMCs or T cells enriched from blood (not recorded which). The rearrangement joins TRBV28 to TRBJ1-1; D is possibly TRBD1 (5 bases). CDR3 DNA sequence: TGTGCCAGCAGTCCACTCAGGGTCATGAACACTGAAGCTTTCTTT. Residues: CASSPLRVMNTEAFF.